The 18 T cell receptor beta chains reported below all come from one sample, sequenced in a study of cytomegalovirus exposure and HLA in healthy donors. Primers for the PCR totalled 60 Vbeta and 13 Jbeta. Using immunoSEQ multiplex PCR, the repertoire was profiled, and TCRdb retains in-frame clones only, with some absent. The sample holds 70,000 or so clones; about 70% are singletons and the top ten take roughly 9.7%. Sequenced input: PBMCs. Source of these receptors: a woman aged 25 to 45 in good health and CMV-seronegative.

This clone has just one count. This chain uses TRBV2 with TRBJ2-3; 9 nucleotides line up with TRBD1. V shed 2 bases, J shed 2 bases, and the junction held 2 bases outside the gene matches. CDR1 SNHLY and CDR2 FYNNEI come from the germline V gene. This CDR3 region has 15 residues. CDR3 nucleotides: TGTGCCAGCAGTGAACGGACAGGGGTCACAGATACGCAGTATTTT. Translated: CASSERTGVTDTQYF.

There are a few counts of this clone. V usage is TRBV11-2 and J usage is TRBJ2-5; 8 bases are a match to TRBD2. Trimming removed 2 bases from V and 2 bases from J; junction bases left unmatched: 7. The germline CDR1 and CDR2 sequences are SGHAT and FQNNGV. CDR3 length equals 16 residues. The CDR3 DNA reads TGTGCCAGCAGCTTATCCCCCAGCGGGGGACAAGAGACCCAGTACTTC. Encoded protein: CASSLSPSGGQETQYF. Looking up the rest from reference TRBV11-2 and TRBJ2-5 gives the full variable domain: EAGVAQSPRYKIIEKRQSVAFWCNPISGHATLYWYQQILGQGPKLLIQFQNNGVVDDSQLPKDRFSAERLKGVDSTLKIQPAKLEDSAVYLCASSLSPSGGQETQYFGPGTRLLVL.

In this sample, this clone turned up once. The chain employs TRBV7-9 and TRBJ2-7, with TRBD1 identical over 10 bases. Germline V gene sequence: CDR1 SEHNR, CDR2 FQNEAQ (reference sequence). This CDR3 is 16 amino acids long. J lost 4 bases, V lost 5 bases, and 11 bases had no gene match. CDR3: CASSRPGTGDPYEQYF. CDR3 bases: TGTGCCAGCAGCAGACCCGGGACAGGGGATCCTTACGAGCAGTACTTC.

This clone appeared a few times. The CDR3 reads CASSLSAGTGRRELFF. The CDR3 DNA reads as TGTGCCAGCAGCTTATCCGCCGGGACAGGTCGGCGGGAACTGTTTTTT. The genes are TRBV7-8 and TRBJ1-4; 8 nucleotides line up with TRBD1. CDR1 is SGHVS, CDR2 FQNEAQ, per germline. The V and J ends lost 2 bases and 12 bases, in that order; junction bases with no gene match: 14. CDR3 length: 16 residues.

V is TRBV6-7 and J is TRBJ1-6, with a possible D match to TRBD1 (6 bases). TRBV6-7 is noted as an ORF with a role that remains uncertain. CDR3 length: 15 residues. V was cut by 0 bases and J by 9 bases, with 12 bases left in between. CDR3 amino acids: CASSYSKQGGSPLHF. The CDR3, as DNA: TGTGCCAGCAGTTACTCGAAACAGGGTGGTTCACCCCTCCACTTT.

In this sample, this clone turned up once. This chain connects TRBV29-1 to TRBJ2-7, with 9 bases lining up with TRBD2. Germline V lookup: CDR1 SQVTM, CDR2 ANQGSEA. CDR3 length: 14 amino acids. V was pared by 5 bases and J by 1 base, with 6 bases of the junction left unmatched. For the CDR3, the DNA is TGCAGCGTTCGAGGGCGGGAGGGGTCCTACGAGCAGTACTTC. Residues: CSVRGREGSYEQYF.

The chain uses TRBV5-1 and TRBJ2-2; perhaps TRBD2 as D (6 bases). Per germline, CDR1 SGHRS and CDR2 YFSETQ. Trimming took 4 bases from V and 0 from J, leaving 10 bases between them. CDR3 length: 15 amino acids. The CDR3 here is CASSRLASNTGELFF. DNA of the CDR3: TGCGCCAGCAGCCGTCTAGCGTCGAACACCGGGGAGCTGTTTTTT.

The V and J genes are TRBV30 and TRBJ1-1; possibly TRBD1 for D (6 bases). V was cut by 5 bases and J by 0 bases, with 28 bases left in between. Germline assignment: CDR1 GTSNPN and CDR2 SVGIG (reference sequence). The CDR3 has 19 residues. This CDR3 is CAWDEGHELVPEMNTEAFF. The CDR3 bases are TGTGCCTGGGATGAGGGACATGAATTGGTCCCGGAAATGAACACTGAAGCTTTCTTT.

There are a few counts of this clone. This chain links TRBV6-6 with TRBJ2-3; D is possibly TRBD1 (5 bases). V lost 6 bases, J lost 2 bases, and 15 bases lay in between. Germline V gives CDR1 MNHNY, CDR2 SVGAGI (reference sequence). CDR3 length equals 15 residues. The CDR3 sequence: CASSDQTAFTDTQYF. The CDR3 nucleotides are TGTGCCAGCAGCGACCAGACAGCTTTCACAGATACGCAGTATTTT.

The rearrangement links TRBV7-2 to TRBJ2-1; D gene uncertain. CDR1 and CDR2 from the germline V gene are SGHTA and FQGNSA. V gave up 4 bases and J gave up 4 bases, with 5 bases separating them. The CDR3 sequence is 12 residues long. The CDR3 spells CASSYPYNEQFF. The CDR3 DNA reads as TGTGCCAGCAGCTATCCTTACAATGAGCAGTTCTTC.

The chain carries TRBV19 and TRBJ2-2, with TRBD2 as a possible D gene (6 bases). Germline assignment: CDR1 LNHDA and CDR2 SQIVND (reference sequence). V gave up 10 bases and J gave up 6 bases, with 12 bases separating them. The CDR3 is made up of 12 amino acids. The CDR3 protein is CATRDSPGELFF. CDR3 bases: TGTGCCACCCGGGACTCCCCCGGGGAGCTGTTTTTT.

The chain employs TRBV29-1 and TRBJ1-2, with D unclear. The CDR3 runs to 13 residues. The germline gives CDR1 SQVTM, CDR2 ANQGSEA. V lost 4 bases, J lost 7 bases, and 16 bases lay in between. The CDR3 protein is CSVGILETIGYTF. CDR3 sequence (DNA): TGCAGCGTTGGAATCCTAGAAACAATTGGCTACACCTTC.

The V call is TRBV6-5, the J call TRBJ1-1; the D is unclear. The CDR3 runs 13 residues. V was clipped by 8 bases and J by 1 base, with 11 bases between them. Germline V CDR1 and CDR2: MNHEY, SVGAGI. Written as DNA, the CDR3 is TGTGCCAGCCGGCAGGCCTGGAACACTGAAGCTTTCTTT. The encoded protein is CASRQAWNTEAFF.

CDR3 protein: CASSEWGGSNSPLHF. CDR3 sequence (DNA): TGTGCCAGCAGTGAATGGGGGGGGTCGAATTCACCCCTCCACTTT. This chain connects TRBV25-1 to TRBJ1-6, with D possibly being TRBD1 (5 bases). The length of the CDR3 is 15 residues. The germline V gene has CDR1 MGHDK and CDR2 SYGVNS. Trimming removed 1 base from V and 7 bases from J, with 11 bases in between.

This clone occurred a few times. The rearrangement joins TRBV11-2 to TRBJ1-1; D is undetermined. Germline V gene lookup returns CDR1 SGHAT and CDR2 FQNNGV. CDR3 length equals 11 residues. Trimming stripped 5 bases from V and 1 base from J, with 2 bases between. CDR3 sequence (DNA): TGTGCCAGCAGCCAGAACACTGAAGCTTTCTTT. Translating it yields CASSQNTEAFF.

The chain couples TRBV10-3 to TRBJ2-3, with TRBD2 matching 9 bases. Germline trimming cut 3 bases from V and 2 bases from J; bases unmatched to any gene: 6. The CDR3 totals 16 residues. Germline CDR1 and CDR2: ENHRY and SYGVKD. Here the CDR3 reads CAISDPGGGDTDTQYF. In nucleotides, the CDR3 is TGTGCCATCAGTGACCCTGGCGGGGGGGACACAGATACGCAGTATTTT.

This clone was detected only a few times. The chain has TRBV5-1 and TRBJ2-7, with TRBD2 as a possible D gene (5 bases). This CDR3 has 15 amino acids. CDR1 and CDR2 from the germline V gene are SGHRS and YFSETQ. V lost 4 bases and J lost 6, with 20 bases in between. In DNA, the CDR3 is TGCGCCAGCAGCCGGATTGAAGTGGGAGCCTCCGAGCAGTACTTC. Translated, it gives CASSRIEVGASEQYF.

This chain connects TRBV28 to TRBJ2-7, with 7 bases that match TRBD1. After removal of 3 bases from V and 1 base from J, the junction contained 6 bases not matched to a gene. This CDR3 has 15 residues. Looked up from germline, CDR1 is MDHEN and CDR2 is SYDVKM. CDR3: CASSLRGRASYEQYF. CDR3 coding DNA: TGTGCCAGCAGTTTGAGGGGGCGGGCGTCCTACGAGCAGTACTTC.